These T cell receptor beta chains were read from a single sample in a study of CD8+ T cells in alopecia areata. Sequencing was performed with immunoSEQ multiplex PCR; in TCRdb, only in-frame clones are kept and a portion is missing. This table has over 150,000 clones, about 60% appearing once. The sequenced sample was CD4+ T cells sorted from blood, obtained at week 24, from a patient treated with tofacitinib. All receptors come from a human donor with alopecia areata. Both conserved end residues are part of each CDR3. D genes are given only for firm matches. Size values are once, few and many counts, or a class for expanded clones, and some rows have none.

d_gene: TRBD1; j_gene: TRBJ1-2; abundance: NA; v_gene: TRBV5-1; CDR3nt: TGCGCCAGCAGAAATACAGGGGGCTCGAGCTATGGCTACACCTTC; CDR3aa: CASRNTGGSSYGYTF
d_gene: NA; j_gene: TRBJ1-5; abundance: once; v_gene: TRBV29-1; CDR3nt: TGCAGCGTTCTATGGGAAGGCGGCAATCAGCCCCAGCATTTT; CDR3aa: CSVLWEGGNQPQHF
d_gene: TRBD2; j_gene: TRBJ2-7; abundance: NA; v_gene: TRBV9; CDR3nt: TGTGCCAGCAGCTTCGGACTAGCGGGTACCTACGAGCAGTACTTC; CDR3aa: CASSFGLAGTYEQYF
d_gene: TRBD1; j_gene: TRBJ1-5; abundance: NA; v_gene: TRBV30; CDR3nt: TGTGCCTGGAACAGGGGGTTCGGTCAGCCCCAGCATTTT; CDR3aa: CAWNRGFGQPQHF
d_gene: NA; j_gene: TRBJ1-1; abundance: few; v_gene: TRBV29-1; CDR3nt: TGCAGCGTTGATTCGACGCAGGGCCAGATTTTTCCGAACACTGAAGCTTTCTTT; CDR3aa: CSVDSTQGQIFPNTEAFF
d_gene: NA; j_gene: TRBJ1-4; abundance: NA; v_gene: TRBV23-1; CDR3nt: TGCGCCAGCAGTCATACGTATGCAACTAATGAAAAACTGTTTTTT; CDR3aa: CASSHTYATNEKLFF
d_gene: NA; j_gene: TRBJ2-3; abundance: NA; v_gene: TRBV7-9; CDR3nt: TGTGCCAGCAGCTTAATTGCAGATACGCAGTATTTT; CDR3aa: CASSLIADTQYF
d_gene: TRBD1; j_gene: TRBJ1-5; abundance: NA; v_gene: TRBV28; CDR3nt: TGTGCCAGCAGACAGGGGAATGGCAATCAGCCCCAGCATTTT; CDR3aa: CASRQGNGNQPQHF
d_gene: TRBD2; j_gene: TRBJ2-7; abundance: NA; v_gene: TRBV5-1; CDR3nt: TGCGCCAGCAGCTTGGTTAGCGGGGGGGCCTCCTACGAGCAGTACTTC; CDR3aa: CASSLVSGGASYEQYF
d_gene: TRBD1; j_gene: TRBJ1-4; abundance: NA; v_gene: TRBV5-6; CDR3nt: TGTGCCAGCAGCCTGACGGAGGGGGCCCTTAATGAAAAACTGTTTTTT; CDR3aa: CASSLTEGALNEKLFF
d_gene: NA; j_gene: TRBJ1-5; abundance: NA; v_gene: TRBV30; CDR3nt: TGTGCCTGGAGCTTGGTCCTCGATAATCAGCCCCAGCATTTT; CDR3aa: CAWSLVLDNQPQHF
d_gene: NA; j_gene: TRBJ2-5; abundance: NA; v_gene: TRBV7-2; CDR3nt: TGTGCCAGCAGCTTTGGGGGTTTCAGGTTCCAGTACTTC; CDR3aa: CASSFGGFRFQYF
d_gene: NA; j_gene: TRBJ2-7; abundance: NA; v_gene: TRBV6-5; CDR3nt: TGTGCCAGCAGTTACTCTCAGGGAGTCTACGAGCAGTACTTC; CDR3aa: CASSYSQGVYEQYF
d_gene: NA; j_gene: TRBJ1-1; abundance: few; v_gene: TRBV19; CDR3nt: TGTGCCAGTAGTCCGACCCTCATTAGTGAAGCTTTCTTT; CDR3aa: CASSPTLISEAFF
d_gene: NA; j_gene: TRBJ1-6; abundance: NA; v_gene: TRBV30; CDR3nt: TGTGCCTGGAGTGTACAGGGCTCACCCCTCCACTTT; CDR3aa: CAWSVQGSPLHF
d_gene: NA; j_gene: TRBJ2-5; abundance: NA; v_gene: TRBV4-1; CDR3nt: TGCGCCAGCAGCCTGGCGGGGGCTGGAGAGACCCAGTACTTC; CDR3aa: CASSLAGAGETQYF
d_gene: NA; j_gene: TRBJ1-2; abundance: NA; v_gene: TRBV27; CDR3nt: TGTGCCAGCAGTTCAAGAGCTGCTAACTATGGCTACACCTTC; CDR3aa: CASSSRAANYGYTF
d_gene: NA; j_gene: TRBJ1-4; abundance: few; v_gene: TRBV18; CDR3nt: TGTGCCAGCTCGTATGGGATTGACGAAAAACTGTTTTTT; CDR3aa: CASSYGIDEKLFF
d_gene: TRBD1; j_gene: TRBJ1-1; abundance: NA; v_gene: TRBV2; CDR3nt: TGTGCCAGCAATCGAGGAGGGGGCAGCCTGAACACTGAAGCTTTCTTT; CDR3aa: CASNRGGGSLNTEAFF
d_gene: TRBD2; j_gene: TRBJ2-3; abundance: NA; v_gene: TRBV30; CDR3nt: TGTGCCTGGAGCGTGGGGGGGAGAAAAGATACGCAGTATTTT; CDR3aa: CAWSVGGRKDTQYF
d_gene: NA; j_gene: TRBJ2-2; abundance: NA; v_gene: TRBV2; CDR3nt: TGTGCCAGCAGCCGGGACAACACCGGGGAGCTGTTTTTT; CDR3aa: CASSRDNTGELFF
d_gene: NA; j_gene: TRBJ1-1; abundance: NA; v_gene: TRBV5-1; CDR3nt: TGCGCCAGCAGCCCCTTAGGGTCTTTATTGGGGACGGGGAACACTGAAGCTTTCTTT; CDR3aa: CASSPLGSLLGTGNTEAFF
d_gene: TRBD1; j_gene: TRBJ1-1; abundance: few; v_gene: TRBV6-5; CDR3nt: TGTGCCAGCAGCCCCCGGGACAGGGGACGCCCCTCAGCTTTCTTT; CDR3aa: CASSPRDRGRPSAFF
d_gene: NA; j_gene: TRBJ1-5; abundance: few; v_gene: TRBV30; CDR3nt: TGTGCCTGGAGTGTAGCGAGGGGTACCCAGCATTTT; CDR3aa: CAWSVARGTQHF
d_gene: NA; j_gene: TRBJ2-2; abundance: NA; v_gene: TRBV5-1; CDR3nt: TGCGCCAGCAGCTTGTCCGGGGGCTCCGGGGAGCTGTTTTTT; CDR3aa: CASSLSGGSGELFF
d_gene: NA; j_gene: TRBJ2-2; abundance: NA; v_gene: TRBV19; CDR3nt: TGTGCCAGTAGTGGTTACAGAGTCACCGGGGAGCTGTTTTTT; CDR3aa: CASSGYRVTGELFF
d_gene: NA; j_gene: TRBJ1-2; abundance: few; v_gene: TRBV6-5; CDR3nt: TGTGCCAGCAGTTACTCGCCCAGCTATGGCTACACCTTC; CDR3aa: CASSYSPSYGYTF
d_gene: NA; j_gene: TRBJ2-2; abundance: NA; v_gene: TRBV19; CDR3nt: TGTGCCAGTAGGCCTGACAAATCCAGGGAGAGTAAGACTTTT; CDR3aa: CASRPDKSRESKTF
d_gene: NA; j_gene: TRBJ2-6; abundance: NA; v_gene: TRBV6-6; CDR3nt: TGTGCCAGCAGTTACGGTCCGACTGGGGCCAACGTCCTGACTTTC; CDR3aa: CASSYGPTGANVLTF
d_gene: NA; j_gene: TRBJ2-3; abundance: few; v_gene: TRBV5-6; CDR3nt: TGTGCCAGCAGCTTGGCACAGGGTGGTCCAGATACGCAGTATTTT; CDR3aa: CASSLAQGGPDTQYF
d_gene: TRBD1; j_gene: TRBJ2-7; abundance: NA; v_gene: TRBV27; CDR3nt: TGTGCCAGCAGTTCACAGGGGGTAGGATACGAGCAGTACTTC; CDR3aa: CASSSQGVGYEQYF
d_gene: NA; j_gene: TRBJ2-4; abundance: NA; v_gene: TRBV30; CDR3nt: TGTGCCTGGAGTCGGCTGCAGTCTCTGTTCAATCAAGAAAACATTCAGTACTTC; CDR3aa: CAWSRLQSLFNQENIQYF
d_gene: TRBD1; j_gene: TRBJ2-6; abundance: NA; v_gene: TRBV12-5; CDR3nt: TGTGCTAGTGGTTTACAGGGGTCTGGGGCCAACGTCCTGACTTTC; CDR3aa: CASGLQGSGANVLTF
d_gene: TRBD1; j_gene: TRBJ1-6; abundance: few; v_gene: TRBV4-1; CDR3nt: TGCGCCAGCAGCCAAGGTCCGGGACAGGGGAATTCACCCCTCCACTTT; CDR3aa: CASSQGPGQGNSPLHF